The rows below give T cell receptor beta chains drawn from one sample of a study of CD8 T cell repertoires and HIV-1 epitope variants. TCRdb keeps only in-frame clones here, not all; method: immunoSEQ multiplex PCR. The repertoire includes 80,000 to 95,000 clones, just under 75% of them detected once, and around 25% sits in the top ten. Specimen: uncultured baseline CD8+ T cells from peripheral blood mononuclear cells (PBMCs). The source of these receptors is a male donor with HIV. The CDR3 runs from the conserved cysteine through the conserved F or W. The order of the fields is J gene, V gene, CDR3 protein.

TRBJ1-5	TRBV6-1	CASSQGQGQNQPQHF
TRBJ2-7	TRBV27	CANAGGGDYEQYF
TRBJ1-6	TRBV19	CASSPQNSPLHF
TRBJ1-4	TRBV28	CASARQGGKLFF
TRBJ1-2	TRBV10-3	CAISVESHYGYTF
TRBJ2-3	TRBV30	CAWRGRLAGVTSTDTQYF
TRBJ1-4	TRBV6-1	CASSEASAGGSEKLFF
TRBJ1-6	TRBV18	CASSSGQTYTPLHF
TRBJ1-4	TRBV28	CASSLRETRWENEKLFF
TRBJ2-1	TRBV19	CASSSNWEGSSYNEQFF
TRBJ2-3	TRBV5-6	CASSLGGDPTDTQYF
TRBJ2-2	TRBV30	CAWTKGVTGELFF
TRBJ2-7	TRBV2	CASRGSTGLVGGQYF
TRBJ2-7	TRBV5-1	CASSPRLAGGYEQYF
TRBJ2-7	TRBV5-1	CASSLRVDPYEQYF
TRBJ2-3	TRBV2	CASRVSPYGTDTQYF
TRBJ1-2	TRBV6-1	CASSEPLGGYTF
TRBJ1-6	TRBV2	CASSDSLANNSPLHF
TRBJ1-4	TRBV9	CASSPLARTNEKLFF
TRBJ2-1	TRBV28	CASSMLSGRALNEQFF
TRBJ1-1	TRBV4-2	CASSQGASLTGATEAFF
TRBJ2-5	TRBV7-6	CASSFPGLGGETQYF
TRBJ2-3	TRBV14	CASSPQAAPTDTQYF
TRBJ1-5	TRBV27	CASSLVGLISNQPQHF
TRBJ2-3	TRBV28	CASTPPGGVGTDTQYF
TRBJ1-1	TRBV27	CASREANTEAFF
TRBJ2-1	TRBV5-6	CASSIEDGGAVDEQFF
TRBJ1-3	TRBV6-5	CASSYLGISGNTIYF
TRBJ2-5	TRBV23-1	CASSHDQVRETQYF
TRBJ1-5	TRBV28	CASSPTGFDQPQHF
TRBJ1-1	TRBV7-9	CASSLAIQGRSEAFF
TRBJ2-2	TRBV2	CASSRPAGTGITGELFF
TRBJ1-2	TRBV6-1	CASSEINREENGYTF
TRBJ2-7	TRBV27	CASSPGTARGEQYF
TRBJ1-3	TRBV2	CASSGSGNTIYF
TRBJ2-1	TRBV5-4	CASSPRAGDSYNEQFF
TRBJ1-1	TRBV10-1	CASRRGNTEAFF
TRBJ2-3	TRBV7-9	CASSLSVPSDDTQYF
TRBJ1-6	TRBV27	CASSPGVTPSSYNSPLHF
TRBJ2-5	TRBV5-1	CASSFAQETQYF
TRBJ2-3	TRBV9	CASSVGAPSFGTQYF
TRBJ1-2	TRBV9	CASSADPGAGGYTF
TRBJ2-5	TRBV29-1	CSVGARLETQYF
TRBJ2-1	TRBV28	CASSLIGYNEQFF
TRBJ1-5	TRBV4-1	CASSQVPTGIQPQHF
TRBJ1-5	TRBV21-1	CASSKARDRRHYSNQPQHF
TRBJ1-1	TRBV4-2	CASSPQGVDTEAFF
TRBJ1-1	TRBV5-4	CASSSLGLNTEAFF
TRBJ1-5	TRBV7-2	CASSSRQGQPQHF
TRBJ1-1	TRBV5-6	CASSLLPGVTEAFF
TRBJ2-5	TRBV9	CASSVEGVQETQYF
TRBJ1-5	TRBV4-3	CASSHNGGSQPQHF
TRBJ2-6	TRBV14	CASSQSGGLGANVLTF
TRBJ1-1	TRBV7-9	CASSPEGRTEAFF
TRBJ1-2	TRBV9	CASSVGTDYGYTF
TRBJ2-5	TRBV7-7	CASSLDGEGSETQYF
TRBJ2-7	TRBV28	CASTGIFAYEQYF
TRBJ2-7	TRBV14	CASSLQGYEQYF
TRBJ2-7	TRBV9	CASSVAAVARYEQYF
TRBJ2-3	TRBV5-4	CASSLGLSTDTQYF